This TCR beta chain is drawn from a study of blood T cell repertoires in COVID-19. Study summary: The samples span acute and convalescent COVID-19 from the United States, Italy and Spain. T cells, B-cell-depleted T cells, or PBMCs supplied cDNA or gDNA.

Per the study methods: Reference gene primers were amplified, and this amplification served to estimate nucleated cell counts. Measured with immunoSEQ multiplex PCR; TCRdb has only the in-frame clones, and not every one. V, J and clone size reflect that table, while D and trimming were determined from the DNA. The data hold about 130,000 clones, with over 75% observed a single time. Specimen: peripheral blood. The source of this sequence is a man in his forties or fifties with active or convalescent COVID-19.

The DNA of the CDR3 is TGCGCCAGCAGCTTGGAGGGGATGTCTCAGCCCCAGCATTTT. Its translation: CASSLEGMSQPQHF. The rearrangement links TRBV5-1 to TRBJ1-5; D is possibly TRBD1 (5 bases). The ends were cut back, 0 bases at V and 6 bases at J, with 10 bases in the middle. The CDR3 contains 14 residues. CDR1 and CDR2 from the germline V gene are SGHRS and YFSETQ.